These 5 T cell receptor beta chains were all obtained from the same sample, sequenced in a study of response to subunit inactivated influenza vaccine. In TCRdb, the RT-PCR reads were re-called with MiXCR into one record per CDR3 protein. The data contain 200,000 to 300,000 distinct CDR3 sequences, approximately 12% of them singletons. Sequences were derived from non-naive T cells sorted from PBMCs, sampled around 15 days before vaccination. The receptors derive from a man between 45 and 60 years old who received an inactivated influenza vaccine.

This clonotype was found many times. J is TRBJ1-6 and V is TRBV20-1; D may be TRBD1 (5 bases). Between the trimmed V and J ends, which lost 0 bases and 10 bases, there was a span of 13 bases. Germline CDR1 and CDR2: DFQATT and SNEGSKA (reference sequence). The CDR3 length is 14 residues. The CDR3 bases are TGCAGTGCTAGAGAACAGGCACCCCGGTCACCCCTCCACTTT. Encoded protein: CSAREQAPRSPLHF.

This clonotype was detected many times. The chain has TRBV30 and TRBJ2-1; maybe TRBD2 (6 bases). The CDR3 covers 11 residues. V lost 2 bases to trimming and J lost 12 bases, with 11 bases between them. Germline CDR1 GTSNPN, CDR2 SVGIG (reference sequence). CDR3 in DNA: TGTGCCTGGAGTAAGACTAGAAGGCAGTTCTTC. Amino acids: CAWSKTRRQFF. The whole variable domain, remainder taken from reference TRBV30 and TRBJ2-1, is SQTIHQWPATLVQPVGSPLSLECTVEGTSNPNLYWYRQAAGRGLQLLFYSVGIGQISSEVPQNLSASRPQDRQFILSSKKLLLSDSGFYLCAWSKTRRQFFGPGTRLTVL.

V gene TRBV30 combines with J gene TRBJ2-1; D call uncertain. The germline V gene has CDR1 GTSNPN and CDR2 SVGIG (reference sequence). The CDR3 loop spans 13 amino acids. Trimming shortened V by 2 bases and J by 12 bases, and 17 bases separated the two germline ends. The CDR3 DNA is TGTGCCTGGAGTAACCACCTGACGGTCGTGCAGTTCTTC. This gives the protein CAWSNHLTVVQFF.

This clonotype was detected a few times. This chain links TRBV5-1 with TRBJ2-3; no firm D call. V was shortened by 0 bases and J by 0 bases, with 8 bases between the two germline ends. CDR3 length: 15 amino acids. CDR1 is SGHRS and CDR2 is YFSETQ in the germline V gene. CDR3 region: CASSLGVTSTDTQYF. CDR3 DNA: TGCGCCAGCAGCTTGGGGGTGACTAGCACAGATACGCAGTATTTT.

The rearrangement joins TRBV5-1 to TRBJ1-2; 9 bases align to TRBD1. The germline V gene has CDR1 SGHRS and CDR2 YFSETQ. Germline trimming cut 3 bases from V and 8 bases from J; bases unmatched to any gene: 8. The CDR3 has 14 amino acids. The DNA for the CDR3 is TGCGCCAGCAGCTGGGGACAGGGAGTCTGGGGCTACACCTTC. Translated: CASSWGQGVWGYTF.